This T cell receptor (beta chain) was obtained from a study of blood T cell repertoires in COVID-19 (TCRdb year 2020). Looking at the study overall: Samples covering the acute and convalescent phases of COVID-19 were provided by collaborators in the United States, Italy and Spain. Where available, HLA class I and class II types were taken from metadata supplied by the sample provider and were not determined by assay-based typing. The samples were drawn from the first 160 participants of the ongoing ImmuneRACE study and from 950 to 1,500 subjects provided by 6 global collaborators. The sample metadata nearly always contained a de-identified subject ID, COVID-19 status, age in years and sex. The dataset comprised deeply sampled blood TCRbeta repertoires from subjects exposed to, actively infected with, or recovered from COVID-19. The prospective study material was composed of cDNA or gDNA derived from T cells, B-cell-depleted T cells, or PBMCs. A freely available public database, intended as a resource for researchers studying the immune response to SARS-CoV-2, is where the repertoires were released. General conclusions and limits of the study: The quantity of clinical and demographic metadata differed by source and by participant and was supplied without curation.

The immunoSEQ Assay, a bias-controlled multiplex PCR, was used to amplify TCRbeta CDR3 regions from genomic DNA. Turning to the authors' computational methods: The number of nucleated cells in each sample was estimated by amplification of reference gene primers within the assay. To quantify the absolute abundance of each unique TCRbeta CDR3 rearrangement, sequence reads were collapsed and filtered. For each sample, productive Simpson clonality was calculated as the square root of Simpson's diversity index over productive rearrangements. Drawn from immuneACCESS, this table holds only the in-frame rearrangements with V and J called that TCRdb kept. Clones are partly lost; checked studies trace under half to an unresolved V gene and leave the rest unexplained. D and trimming come from the DNA, and the V and J calls and clone size come from that table. Present in this sample are some 100,000 clones, about nine tenths of which were seen just once. Clones ranked in the top ten supply around 0.94% of the sample.

The collaborating institutions used their own protocols to collect whole blood in K2EDTA tubes. For TCRbeta analysis, collaborators shipped samples as frozen whole blood, isolated PBMCs, or DNA extracted from either of those sample types. The CDR3, cysteine through phenylalanine, is 19 amino acids long. Of the read, only the CDR3 DNA is kept; its 57 bases are in frame from base 1. Via the germline V gene, CDR1 is LGHNA and CDR2 YNFKEQ. V is pared back by 0 bases and J by 1 base, with 16 bases lying between the germline termini. On this clone: This receptor's antigen is unknown. No per-base quality is available; no much larger clone lies one base away.

The sequence was collected from a man in his sixties with acute or convalescent COVID-19. The sequencing sample was made of peripheral blood. The rearrangement combines TRBV4-2 with TRBJ1-6, with TRBD1 perhaps the D gene, on 6 matching bases. The base sequence is TGTGCCAGCAGCCAAGAGGGTAGGGGGGGGGCGTCCTATAATTCACCCCTCCACTTT. Its amino acids are CASSQEGRGGASYNSPLHF.